This TCR beta chain comes out of a study of post-analysis software for immune sequencing data. Study conclusions and caveats: Compared with controls, patients had more of about 5 TRBV segments, including TRBV5-6, TRBV5-1 and TRBV20-1. The normalized Chao1 diversity of multiple sclerosis patients was significantly lower than that of controls.

Germline V lookup: CDR1 SGHRS, CDR2 YFSETQ. The CDR3 spans 16 residues. Unique molecular identifiers were built into the TCR beta cDNA libraries. MiXCR, run by TCRdb on the PCR reads, gives a single entry per CDR3 protein. The table records fewer than 850,000 distinct CDR3 sequences, roughly 30% of them present only once. Worth noting for this clonotype: Its antigen remains unidentified.

The sequence was obtained from a girl aged 10-17 years with multiple sclerosis. Sequencing was carried out using blood. The gene calls are TRBV5-1 and TRBJ2-7; 8 bases line up with TRBD1. TRBJ2-5 matches the DNA end more closely, so the J call is doubtful. CDR3 residues: CASSISGGADQETQYF. The CDR3 DNA follows: TGCGCCAGCAGCATCTCAGGGGGCGCGGACCAAGAGACCCAGTACTTC.